This TCR beta chain was identified in a study of cytomegalovirus exposure and HLA in healthy donors. Germline CDR1 and CDR2: SGHVS and FNYEAQ. The V and J ends lost 4 bases and 14 bases, in that order; junction bases with no gene match: 18. There are 16 residues in the CDR3. The PCR made use of 60 Vbeta and 13 Jbeta primers. TCRdb's copy holds only in-frame clones and misses some; the assay was immunoSEQ multiplex PCR. Seen here are 110,000 to 150,000 clones, approximately 70% observed once, and the top ten hold 1.3%. This clone was observed a single time. V is TRBV7-6 and J is TRBJ1-3, with 9 bases fitting TRBD1. The clonotype originates from a woman aged 40 to 50 in good health and CMV-seronegative. The sample comprised PBMCs. In nucleotides, the CDR3 is TGTGCCAGCAGCTCACGGGACAGGGTACCGACCGAACCCTTATATTTT. This encodes CASSSRDRVPTEPLYF.